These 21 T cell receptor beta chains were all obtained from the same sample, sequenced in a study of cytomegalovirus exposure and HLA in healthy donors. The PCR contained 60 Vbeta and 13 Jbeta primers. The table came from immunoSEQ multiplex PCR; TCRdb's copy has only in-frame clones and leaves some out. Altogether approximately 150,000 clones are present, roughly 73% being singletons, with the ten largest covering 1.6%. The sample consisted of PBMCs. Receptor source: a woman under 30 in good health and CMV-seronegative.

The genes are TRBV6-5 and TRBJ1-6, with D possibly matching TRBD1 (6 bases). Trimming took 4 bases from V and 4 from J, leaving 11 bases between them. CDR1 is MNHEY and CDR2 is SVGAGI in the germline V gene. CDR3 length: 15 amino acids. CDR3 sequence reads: CASSLWDKYNSPLHF. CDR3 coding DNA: TGTGCCAGCAGTTTATGGGACAAATATAATTCACCCCTCCACTTT.

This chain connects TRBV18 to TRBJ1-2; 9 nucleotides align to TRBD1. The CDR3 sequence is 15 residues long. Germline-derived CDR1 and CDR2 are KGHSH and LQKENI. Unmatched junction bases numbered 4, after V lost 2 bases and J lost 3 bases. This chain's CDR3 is CASSPRTGEDYGYTF. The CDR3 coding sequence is TGTGCCAGCTCACCAAGGACAGGGGAGGACTATGGCTACACCTTC. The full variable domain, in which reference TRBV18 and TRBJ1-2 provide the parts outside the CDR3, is NAGVMQNPRHLVRRRGQEARLRCSPMKGHSHVYWYRQLPEEGLKFMVYLQKENIIDESGMPKERFSAEFPKEGPSILRIQQVVRGDSAAYFCASSPRTGEDYGYTFGSGTRLTVV.

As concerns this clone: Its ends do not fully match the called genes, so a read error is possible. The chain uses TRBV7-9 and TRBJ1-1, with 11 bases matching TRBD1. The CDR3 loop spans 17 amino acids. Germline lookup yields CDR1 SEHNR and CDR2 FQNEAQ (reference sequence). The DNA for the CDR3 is TGTTCCAGCAGCTTGGGGGACAGGGGGGTATGGGACACTGAAGCTTTCTTT. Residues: CSSSLGDRGVWDTEAFF. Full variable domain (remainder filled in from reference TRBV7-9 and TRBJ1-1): DTGVSQNPRHKITKRGQNVTFRCDPISEHNRLYWYRQTLGQGPEFLTYFQNEAQLEKSRLLSDRFSAERPKGSFSTLEIQRTEQGDSAMYLCSSSLGDRGVWDTEAFFGQGTRLTVV.

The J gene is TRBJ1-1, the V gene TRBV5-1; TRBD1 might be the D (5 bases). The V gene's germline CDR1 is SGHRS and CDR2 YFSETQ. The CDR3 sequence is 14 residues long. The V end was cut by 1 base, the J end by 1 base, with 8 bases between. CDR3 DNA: TGCGCCAGCAGCTTGACCACAGGGAACACTGAAGCTTTCTTT. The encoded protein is CASSLTTGNTEAFF.

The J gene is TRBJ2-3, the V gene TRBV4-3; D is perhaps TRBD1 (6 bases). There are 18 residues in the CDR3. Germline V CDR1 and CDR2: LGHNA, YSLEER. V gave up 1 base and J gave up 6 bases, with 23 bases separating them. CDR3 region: CASSQGAGGGGRWDTQYF. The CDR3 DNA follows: TGCGCCAGCAGCCAAGGCGCTGGGGGTGGGGGCCGGTGGGATACGCAGTATTTT.

The CDR3 region has the DNA TGCGCCAGCAGCCAAGATCGAAGGACAGGGAGCTATGGCTACACCTTC. Protein product: CASSQDRRTGSYGYTF. The V call is TRBV4-1, the J call TRBJ1-2; 8 bases are a match to TRBD1. Germline CDR1 is MGHRA and CDR2 is YSYEKL. This CDR3 has 16 residues. V lost 0 bases and J lost 4; bases outside the gene matches: 7.

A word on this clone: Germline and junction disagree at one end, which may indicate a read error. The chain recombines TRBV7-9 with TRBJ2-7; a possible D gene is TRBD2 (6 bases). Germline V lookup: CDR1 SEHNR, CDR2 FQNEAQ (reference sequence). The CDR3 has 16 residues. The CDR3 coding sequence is TGTTCCAGCAGCTTACAGGCGGGGAACTACCTACGGGAGCAGTACTTC. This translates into CSSSLQAGNYLREQYF.

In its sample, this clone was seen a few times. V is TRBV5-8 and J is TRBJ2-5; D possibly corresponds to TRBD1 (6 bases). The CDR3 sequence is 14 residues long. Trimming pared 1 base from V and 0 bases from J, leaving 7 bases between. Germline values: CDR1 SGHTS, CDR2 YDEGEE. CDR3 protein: CASSLRTDQETQYF. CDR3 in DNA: TGTGCCAGCAGCTTGAGGACAGACCAAGAGACCCAGTACTTC.

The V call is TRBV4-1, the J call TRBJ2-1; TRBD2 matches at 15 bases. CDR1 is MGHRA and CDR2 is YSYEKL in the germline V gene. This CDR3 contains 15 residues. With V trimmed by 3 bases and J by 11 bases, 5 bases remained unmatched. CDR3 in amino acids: CASSHAGLAGGKQFF. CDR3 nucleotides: TGCGCCAGCAGCCATGCGGGACTAGCGGGGGGTAAGCAGTTCTTC.

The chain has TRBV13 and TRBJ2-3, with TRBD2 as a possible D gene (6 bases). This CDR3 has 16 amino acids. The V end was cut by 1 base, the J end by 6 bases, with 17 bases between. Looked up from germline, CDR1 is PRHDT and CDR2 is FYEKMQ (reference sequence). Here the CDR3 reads CASSLVGGYHIDTQYF. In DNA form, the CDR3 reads TGTGCCAGCAGCTTAGTTGGGGGGTACCACATCGATACGCAGTATTTT.

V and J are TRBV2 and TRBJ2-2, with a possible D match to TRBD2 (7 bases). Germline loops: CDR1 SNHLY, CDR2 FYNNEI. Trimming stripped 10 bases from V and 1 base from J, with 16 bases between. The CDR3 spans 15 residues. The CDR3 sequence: CAIPRGGVNTGELFF. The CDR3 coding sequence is TGTGCCATCCCCAGAGGGGGGGTGAACACCGGGGAGCTGTTTTTT.

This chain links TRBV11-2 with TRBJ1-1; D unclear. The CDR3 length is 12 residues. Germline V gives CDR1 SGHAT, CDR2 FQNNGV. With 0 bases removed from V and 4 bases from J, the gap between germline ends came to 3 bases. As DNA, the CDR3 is TGTGCCAGCAGCTTAGACAGCACTGAAGCTTTCTTT. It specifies CASSLDSTEAFF.

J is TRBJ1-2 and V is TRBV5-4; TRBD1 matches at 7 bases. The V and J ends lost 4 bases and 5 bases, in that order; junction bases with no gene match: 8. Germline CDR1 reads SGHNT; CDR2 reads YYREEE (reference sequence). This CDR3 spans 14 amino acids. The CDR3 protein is CASSMGQLIYGYTF. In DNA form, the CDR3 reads TGTGCCAGCAGCATGGGACAGCTGATTTATGGCTACACCTTC. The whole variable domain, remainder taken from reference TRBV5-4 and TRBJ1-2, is ETGVTQSPTHLIKTRGQQVTLRCSSQSGHNTVSWYQQALGQGPQFIFQYYREEENGRGNFPPRFSGLQFPNYSSELNVNALELDDSALYLCASSMGQLIYGYTFGSGTRLTVV.

The CDR3 protein is CASSVGLAGETQYF. The DNA of the CDR3 is TGTGCCAGCAGTGTCGGGCTAGCGGGAGAGACCCAGTACTTC. This chain connects TRBV2 to TRBJ2-5; 8 nucleotides align to TRBD2. The CDR3 length is 14 residues. Germline V gene sequence: CDR1 SNHLY, CDR2 FYNNEI. Unmatched junction bases numbered 5, after V lost 4 bases and J lost 4 bases. Full variable domain (outside the CDR3, taken from reference TRBV2 and TRBJ2-5): EPEVTQTPSHQVTQMGQEVILRCVPISNHLYFYWYRQILGQKVEFLVSFYNNEISEKSEIFDDQFSVERPDGSNFTLKIRSTKLEDSAMYFCASSVGLAGETQYFGPGTRLLVL.

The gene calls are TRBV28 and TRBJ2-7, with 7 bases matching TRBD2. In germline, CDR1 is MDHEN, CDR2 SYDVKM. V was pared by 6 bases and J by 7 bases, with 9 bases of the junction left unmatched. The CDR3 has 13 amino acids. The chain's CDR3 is CASRPGTTWEQYF. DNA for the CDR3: TGTGCCAGCAGACCCGGGACTACGTGGGAGCAGTACTTC. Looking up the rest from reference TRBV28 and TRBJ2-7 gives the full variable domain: DVKVTQSSRYLVKRTGEKVFLECVQDMDHENMFWYRQDPGLGLRLIYFSYDVKMKEKGDIPEGYSVSREKKERFSLILESASTNQTSMYLCASRPGTTWEQYFGPGTRLTVT.

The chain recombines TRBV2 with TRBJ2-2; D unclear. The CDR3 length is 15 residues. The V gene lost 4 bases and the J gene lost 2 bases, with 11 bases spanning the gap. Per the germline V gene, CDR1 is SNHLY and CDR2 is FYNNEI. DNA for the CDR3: TGTGCCAGCAGTGTTCTAGGTACAAACACCGGGGAGCTGTTTTTT. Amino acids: CASSVLGTNTGELFF.

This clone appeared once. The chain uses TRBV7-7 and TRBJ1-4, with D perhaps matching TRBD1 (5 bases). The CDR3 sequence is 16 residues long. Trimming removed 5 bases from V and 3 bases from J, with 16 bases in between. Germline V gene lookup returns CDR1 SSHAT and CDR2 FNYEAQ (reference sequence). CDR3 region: CASSPFGQGANEKLFF. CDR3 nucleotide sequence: TGTGCCAGCAGCCCGTTCGGGCAGGGCGCTAATGAAAAACTGTTTTTT. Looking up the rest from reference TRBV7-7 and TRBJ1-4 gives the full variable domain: GAGVSQSPRYKVTKRGQDVTLRCDPISSHATLYWYQQALGQGPEFLTYFNYEAQPDKSGLPSDRFSAERPEGSISTLTIQRTEQRDSAMYRCASSPFGQGANEKLFFGSGTQLSVL.

This chain's CDR3 is CASSLTATGGYEKLFF. The CDR3 DNA is TGTGCCAGCAGCTTGACCGCGACAGGGGGTTATGAAAAACTGTTTTTT. The chain uses TRBV5-6 and TRBJ1-4, with 9 bases that match TRBD1. The CDR3 has 16 amino acids. In germline, CDR1 is SGHDT, CDR2 YYEEEE. Trimming removed 1 base from V and 6 bases from J; junction bases left unmatched: 7. Looking up the rest from reference TRBV5-6 and TRBJ1-4 gives the full variable domain: DAGVTQSPTHLIKTRGQQVTLRCSPKSGHDTVSWYQQALGQGPQFIFQYYEEEERQRGNFPDRFSGHQFPNYSSELNVNALLLGDSALYLCASSLTATGGYEKLFFGSGTQLSVL.

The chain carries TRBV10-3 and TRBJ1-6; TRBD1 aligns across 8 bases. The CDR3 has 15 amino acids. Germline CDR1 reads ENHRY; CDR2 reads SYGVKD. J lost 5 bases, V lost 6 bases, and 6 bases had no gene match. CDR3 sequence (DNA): TGTGCCATCAGCAGGGGACAGGATAATAATTCACCCCTCCACTTT. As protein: CAISRGQDNNSPLHF.

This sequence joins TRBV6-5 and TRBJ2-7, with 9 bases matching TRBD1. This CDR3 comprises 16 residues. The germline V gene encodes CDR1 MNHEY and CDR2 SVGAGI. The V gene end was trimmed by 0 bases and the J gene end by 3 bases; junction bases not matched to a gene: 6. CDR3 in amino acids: CASSYSLGTGIYEQYF. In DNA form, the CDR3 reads TGTGCCAGCAGTTACTCCCTTGGGACAGGGATCTACGAGCAGTACTTC.

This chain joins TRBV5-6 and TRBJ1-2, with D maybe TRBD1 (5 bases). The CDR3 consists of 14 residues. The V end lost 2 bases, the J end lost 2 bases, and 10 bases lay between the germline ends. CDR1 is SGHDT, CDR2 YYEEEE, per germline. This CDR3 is CASSFGAGNYGYTF. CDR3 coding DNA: TGTGCCAGCAGCTTCGGGGCGGGGAACTATGGCTACACCTTC.